This record looks at one TCR beta chain sequence and its context. Its antigen specificity is not known. Within one base of it there is no much larger clone, and no base qualities were kept. Measured from the cysteine to the phenylalanine, the CDR3 is 15 residues long. Just CDR3 DNA is preserved here, 45 bases in frame from base 1. For CDR1 and CDR2, the germline V gene (reference sequence) lists LNHNV and YYDKDF. V drops 7 bases and J drops 4 bases, leaving 17 bases in between. Library creation used the immunoSEQ multiplex PCR assay. As for the original processing: A statistical classification framework was built to diagnose cytomegalovirus status from the catalog of TCR beta chain sequences. TCRdb holds this immuneACCESS table with in-frame rearrangements only. Some clones are missing; in checked studies, unresolved V genes explain under half, and the rest has no known cause. V, J and clone size are taken as reported in that table, and D and trimming were inferred from the DNA itself. The sample has 100,000 to 150,000 clones on record, roughly 89% of them singletons. The ten largest clonotypes hold around 1.3% of the sample.

The donors were included in the validation cohort of approximately 120 subjects, a group kept apart from the roughly 690-subject first cohort. This sample is part of a study of cytomegalovirus exposure and HLA in healthy donors (dated by TCRdb to about 2017). Some background on the complete study: A later analysis indicated that the 95 to 150 validation repertoires were generated on the platform also employed for the 650 to 850 repertoires of the first cohort. The aim of the study was to test whether cataloging public T cell receptors could identify signatures of past pathogen exposure. Besides the first cohort of hundreds of subjects, a separate validation cohort made up of 120 different subjects was used. High-throughput TCR immunosequencing, statistical association of individual TCRs with disease status, and machine learning were combined to predict cytomegalovirus infection status.

Study-wide findings and limitations: Of the cluster scores, roughly 95% were above 0 in a later analysis, which found that TCRs clustered in the first cohort also tended to co-occur in the 90 to 150 validation repertoires. The classifier was reported to diagnose cytomegalovirus status with high specificity and sensitivity in both the original cohort and the validation cohort. According to the authors, the approach could potentially be generalized to other disease states and immunological phenotypes. A later analysis had no HLA typing for the validation cohort, so co-occurrence there was scored across all 110 or so repertoires. Most TCR sequences were observed very rarely across donors, whereas some public TCRs were present in many individuals. In vitro tests confirmed that a few of the cytomegalovirus-associated TCR beta chains recognize cytomegalovirus antigens. A total of 150 to 200 TCR beta chains were listed by the study as associated with cytomegalovirus.

Here the chain combines TRBV15 and TRBJ1-3; the D gene cannot be resolved reliably. The sequence was collected from a woman aged 18-29 years in good health and CMV-seronegative. The specimen was PBMCs. In nucleotides, the sequence is TGTGCCACCACGGAGGGCGGGCGGCGGGGAAACACCATATATTTT. The encoded protein is CATTEGGRRGNTIYF.